This record covers a single T cell receptor beta chain. This record belongs to a study of blood T cell repertoires in COVID-19. Study as a whole: Sites across the United States, Italy and Spain contributed samples from acute and convalescent COVID-19. PBMCs, B-cell-depleted T cells, or T cells were the source of the cDNA or gDNA that made up the material.

Germline assignment: CDR1 KGHSH and CDR2 LQKENI. Losses at the gene ends were 6 bases for V and 6 bases for J; bases not matched to a gene: 8. This CDR3 spans 16 amino acids. In the original processing: How many nucleated cells were present was estimated from reference gene primer amplification. Generated by immunoSEQ multiplex PCR, the TCRdb table keeps only in-frame clones and is missing some. The V and J calls and clone size are taken from that table; D and trimming were inferred from the DNA. The sample lists 150,000 to 200,000 clones, 77% occurring once. The receptor was isolated from a man aged 70 or older with acute or convalescent COVID-19. The V and J genes are TRBV18 and TRBJ2-2; 12 nucleotides agree with TRBD2. The specimen was peripheral blood. CDR3 in amino acids: CASSPTSGSVAGELFF. The CDR3 coding sequence is TGTGCCAGCTCGCCGACTAGCGGGAGCGTCGCCGGGGAGCTGTTTTTT.